This TCR beta chain was captured by sequencing in a study of blood T cell repertoires in COVID-19. Study overall: Both acute and convalescent COVID-19 samples were obtained from the United States, Italy and Spain. Sources were T cells, B-cell-depleted T cells, or PBMCs; the material itself was cDNA or gDNA.

Germline CDR1 and CDR2: ENHRY and SYGVKD. The CDR3 sequence is 15 residues long. V was clipped by 7 bases and J by 6 bases; unmatched bases: 14. In the original processing: Cell counts per sample came from amplifying reference gene primers. Data came from immunoSEQ multiplex PCR; TCRdb stores just in-frame clones and leaves some out. That table is the source of V, J and clone size, and D and trimming were worked out from the DNA. The sample lists around 180,000 clones; approximately 85% were seen once. The clonotype was recovered from a man between 60 and 70 years old with acute or convalescent COVID-19. The chain joins TRBV10-3 to TRBJ1-1; 7 bases match TRBD1. Input material: peripheral blood. CDR3 nucleotide sequence: TGTGCCATCACCCCCCACGGACAGGAGGGGGCTGAAGCTTTCTTT. It translates to CAITPHGQEGAEAFF.